Listed here is a single T cell receptor beta chain. The sample holds many counts of this clonotype. The clone's antigen remains unknown. Nothing much larger sits one base from this clone, and base qualities are not available. V and J lose 3 bases and 5 bases, and a span of 18 bases separates them. CDR1 and CDR2 (DFQATT, SNEGSKA) derive from the germline V gene (reference sequence). Including the terminal cysteine and phenylalanine, the CDR3 comprises 15 residues. Here the CDR3 DNA is all that survives: 45 bases in frame from base 1. The sample was run on an Illumina HiSeq 2000. Multiplex PCR amplification was used to generate the TCR beta chain libraries. High-throughput sequencing was used to analyze the amplified TCR beta chain products. TCRdb reprocessing: public reads trimmed at Q25 with fastp, clones called with MiXCR, in-frame beta chains kept. Under each unique CDR3 protein, matching rows form one entry showing the most common genes and DNA. In all, the sample holds over 250,000 distinct CDR3 sequences, and over 25% of those were seen once. In total, the top ten clones hold over 0.95% of the sample.

The lymph node samples were taken from the axillary draining lymph nodes of breast cancer patients. The data are from a study of breast tumors, draining lymph nodes, adjacent tissues (dated by TCRdb to the mid-2010s). At the level of the whole study: TCR beta repertoires were compared across tumor, adjacent nontumor tissue and axillary lymph nodes obtained from breast cancer patients. The study aimed to assess the relationships and possible T-cell exchange between tumor, surrounding tissue and draining lymph node repertoires in human breast cancer.

Broad study findings and their caveats: The conclusion that tumor T cells originate in lymph nodes was presented as consistent with a hypothesis rather than as directly demonstrated. T-cell repertoire diversity in tumors was found to be lower than in lymph nodes but higher than in nontumor tissue, and preferential V and J gene usage was observed. The similarity between tumor and nontumor tissue repertoires was significantly greater in luminal-like breast cancer than in basal-like breast cancer. The data were considered consistent with the idea that most tumor T cells come from the lymph node and then expand in tumor tissue.

The TCR was taken from a female donor with breast cancer. Some clones in this sample may be carry-over from other donors' samples. Recombination linked TRBV20-1 to TRBJ2-3; the D region may be TRBD1 or TRBD2, each matching 7 bases equally. The sequencing input was axillary lymph node tissue. The CDR3 amino acid sequence is: CSASGGDRAGDTQYF. The DNA is TGCAGTGCTAGTGGGGGGGACAGAGCCGGAGATACGCAGTATTTT.